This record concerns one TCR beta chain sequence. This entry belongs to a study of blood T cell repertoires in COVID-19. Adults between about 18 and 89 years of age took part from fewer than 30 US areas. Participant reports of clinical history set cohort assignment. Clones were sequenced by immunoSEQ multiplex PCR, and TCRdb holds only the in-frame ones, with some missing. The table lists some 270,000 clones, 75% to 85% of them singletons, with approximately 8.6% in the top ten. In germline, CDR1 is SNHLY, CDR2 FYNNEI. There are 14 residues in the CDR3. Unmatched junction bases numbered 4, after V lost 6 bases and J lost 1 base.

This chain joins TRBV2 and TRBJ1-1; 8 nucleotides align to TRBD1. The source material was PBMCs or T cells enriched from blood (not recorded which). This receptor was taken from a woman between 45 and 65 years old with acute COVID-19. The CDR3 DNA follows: TGTGCCAGCAGACCCGGACAGGGGAACACTGAAGCTTTCTTT. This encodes CASRPGQGNTEAFF. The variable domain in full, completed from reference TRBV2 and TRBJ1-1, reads EPEVTQTPSHQVTQMGQEVILRCVPISNHLYFYWYRQILGQKVEFLVSFYNNEISEKSEIFDDQFSVERPDGSNFTLKIRSTKLEDSAMYFCASRPGQGNTEAFFGQGTRLTVV.